These 12 T cell receptor beta chains were sequenced from one sample in a study of blood T cell repertoires in COVID-19. Only in-frame clones appear in the TCRdb table, and some are missing; sequencing was by immunoSEQ multiplex PCR. The sample has roughly 220,000 clones, about nine tenths seen once. The specimen was peripheral blood. Receptor source: a young man who had recovered from COVID-19.

The chain is built from TRBV10-3 and TRBJ2-2; possibly TRBD2 for D (6 bases). The V gene's germline CDR1 is ENHRY and CDR2 SYGVKD. Trimming stripped 0 bases from V and 6 bases from J, with 11 bases between. The CDR3 runs 15 residues. CDR3 residues: CAISESSGHAGELFF. Written as DNA, the CDR3 is TGTGCCATCAGTGAGTCTAGCGGCCACGCCGGGGAGCTGTTTTTT.

This chain uses TRBV7-2 with TRBJ2-7, with 8 bases identical to TRBD1. V lost 4 bases and J lost 6; bases outside the gene matches: 11. This CDR3 has 15 amino acids. Germline V gene sequence: CDR1 SGHTA, CDR2 FQGNSA. The CDR3 here is CASSSGQGRSAEQYF. DNA for the CDR3: TGTGCCAGCAGCTCAGGACAGGGACGTTCAGCCGAGCAGTACTTC.

The gene calls are TRBV3-1 (or the pseudogene TRBV3-2) and TRBJ2-7; tentative D call: TRBD1 (6 bases). Trimming removed 5 bases from V and 3 bases from J, with 14 bases in between. In germline, CDR1 is LGHDT, CDR2 YNNKEL (reference sequence). This CDR3 is 14 amino acids long. CDR3 DNA sequence: TGTGCCAGCAGCTTGGGGACAATTCTCTACGAGCAGTACTTC. As protein: CASSLGTILYEQYF.

In its sample, this clone was seen a few times. V usage is TRBV25-1 and J usage is TRBJ2-2, with D possibly matching TRBD2 (7 bases). The V gene lost 3 bases and the J gene lost 3 bases, with 17 bases spanning the gap. CDR3 length equals 17 residues. Germline loops: CDR1 MGHDK, CDR2 SYGVNS. The CDR3: CASSDRGRGADTGELFF. Here the CDR3 DNA reads TGTGCCAGCAGTGACAGGGGACGGGGGGCTGACACCGGGGAGCTGTTTTTT.

The chain is built from TRBV5-1 and TRBJ2-2; 8 nucleotides line up with TRBD1. Trimming cost V 4 bases and J 1 base; bases outside gene matches: 9. The germline gives CDR1 SGHRS, CDR2 YFSETQ. This CDR3 comprises 17 residues. The CDR3 here is CASSIRRQGLNTGELFF. CDR3 nucleotide sequence: TGCGCCAGCAGCATACGCAGACAGGGGTTGAACACCGGGGAGCTGTTTTTT.

V usage is TRBV4-1 and J usage is TRBJ2-1; D not resolved. The CDR3 runs to 13 residues. Germline V gene data show CDR1 as MGHRA and CDR2 as YSYEKL. V was pared by 4 bases and J by 10 bases, with 14 bases between. CDR3 sequence (DNA): TGCGCCAGCAGCCTCCGGGTCACGCCGGAGCAGTTCTTC. This translates into CASSLRVTPEQFF.

The table lists this clone with a few counts. The chain uses TRBV5-4 and TRBJ1-5, with 9 bases lining up with TRBD1. Losses at the gene ends were 4 bases for V and 2 bases for J; bases not matched to a gene: 16. Germline V gene lookup returns CDR1 SGHNT and CDR2 YYREEE (reference sequence). The CDR3 has 19 residues. The CDR3 is CASSQLRDRDFGGNQPQHF. DNA of the CDR3: TGTGCCAGCAGCCAGCTAAGGGACAGGGATTTTGGAGGCAATCAGCCCCAGCATTTT.

This chain connects TRBV27 to TRBJ1-1; D unresolved. The CDR3 is 13 amino acids. Germline loops: CDR1 MNHEY, CDR2 SMNVEV (reference sequence). V was shortened by 2 bases and J by 1 base, with 5 bases between the two germline ends. CDR3 sequence (DNA): TGTGCCAGCAGTTTAGTTAGGAACACTGAAGCTTTCTTT. It specifies CASSLVRNTEAFF.

The V gene is TRBV30, the J gene TRBJ1-2, with D hard to call. CDR1 and CDR2 from the germline V gene are GTSNPN and SVGIG (reference sequence). Trimming removed 3 bases at V and 4 bases at J, with 9 bases between. This CDR3 is built from 12 residues. The CDR3 region is CAWRGRLYGYTF. CDR3 sequence (DNA): TGTGCCTGGAGGGGCAGGCTCTATGGCTACACCTTC. Full variable domain (missing parts from reference TRBV30 and TRBJ1-2): SQTIHQWPATLVQPVGSPLSLECTVEGTSNPNLYWYRQAAGRGLQLLFYSVGIGQISSEVPQNLSASRPQDRQFILSSKKLLLSDSGFYLCAWRGRLYGYTFGSGTRLTVV.

This clone was detected only once. This chain joins TRBV5-4 and TRBJ1-2, with D tentatively TRBD1 (5 bases). Trimming removed 0 bases from V and 3 bases from J, with 9 bases in between. CDR3 length: 14 amino acids. Per germline, CDR1 SGHNT and CDR2 YYREEE (reference sequence). The chain's CDR3 is CASSLDGGDYGYTF. The CDR3 DNA reads TGTGCCAGCAGCTTGGACGGGGGGGACTATGGCTACACCTTC.

The DNA of the CDR3 is TGTGCCAGTAGCCCCGAAATAGACAGGCTATACGACGAGCAGTACTTC. Translating it yields CASSPEIDRLYDEQYF. The chain links TRBV19 to TRBJ2-7, with a tentative D call TRBD1 (6 bases). The V gene lost 6 bases and the J gene lost 5 bases, with 23 bases spanning the gap. The CDR3 spans 16 residues. Germline V gene lookup returns CDR1 LNHDA and CDR2 SQIVND (reference sequence).

The CDR3 spells CAWSLTGLANYGYTF. DNA of the CDR3: TGTGCCTGGAGTTTGACAGGACTCGCTAACTATGGCTACACCTTC. V gene TRBV30 combines with J gene TRBJ1-2; D might be TRBD1 (6 bases). The CDR3 contains 15 residues. Germline assignment: CDR1 GTSNPN and CDR2 SVGIG (reference sequence). The V gene lost 2 bases and the J gene lost 0 bases, with 13 bases spanning the gap. Looking up the rest from reference TRBV30 and TRBJ1-2 gives the full variable domain: SQTIHQWPATLVQPVGSPLSLECTVEGTSNPNLYWYRQAAGRGLQLLFYSVGIGQISSEVPQNLSASRPQDRQFILSSKKLLLSDSGFYLCAWSLTGLANYGYTFGSGTRLTVV.